Below are 3 T cell receptor beta chains sequenced from a single sample in a study of TIL therapy for anti-PD-1-resistant metastatic lung cancer. Noted time point: pre-treatment sample, taken before nivolumab and TIL therapy. Most excised metastases sampled were pleural nodules or supraclavicular lymph nodes. The libraries were made with immunoSEQ v3. The method was immunoSEQ multiplex PCR; TCRdb's version includes in-frame clones alone and lacks a portion of them. The data hold more than 90,000 clones, with about two thirds observed a single time. This material consisted of tumor tissue, taken at baseline. The receptors originated from a person aged 25 to 80 with non-small cell lung cancer.

The chain joins TRBV19 to TRBJ1-5; D may be TRBD1 (6 bases). The CDR3 is 15 amino acids. Trimming pared 4 bases from V and 11 bases from J, leaving 21 bases between. The germline CDR1 and CDR2 sequences are LNHDA and SQIVND (reference sequence). The CDR3 reads CASSNYNREGGSQHF. The CDR3 DNA is TGTGCCAGTAGTAACTACAACAGGGAAGGAGGGTCCCAGCATTTT. Full variable domain (missing parts from reference TRBV19 and TRBJ1-5): DGGITQSPKYLFRKEGQNVTLSCEQNLNHDAMYWYRQDPGQGLRLIYYSQIVNDFQKGDIAEGYSVSREKKESFPLTVTSAQKNPTAFYLCASSNYNREGGSQHFGDGTRLSIL.

This clone was counted at least ten times. The V and J genes are TRBV5-6 and TRBJ1-4; 7 bases agree with TRBD1. The V segment lost 2 bases and the J segment 7 bases; nucleotides outside the gene matches: 5. Germline V lookup: CDR1 SGHDT, CDR2 YYEEEE. CDR3 length equals 14 residues. The CDR3: CASSLDREGEKLFF. The CDR3 nucleotides are TGTGCCAGCAGCTTAGACAGGGAGGGTGAAAAACTGTTTTTT.

The genes are TRBV7-2 and TRBJ2-2; D might be TRBD1 or TRBD2, each matching 5 bases. Germline V gene sequence: CDR1 SGHTA, CDR2 FQGNSA. There are 14 residues in the CDR3. V was clipped by 5 bases and J by 8 bases, with 15 bases between them. The CDR3 nucleotides are TGTGCCAGCAGCCCCCCGGACACTAGGGGGGAGCTGTTTTTT. It yields the protein CASSPPDTRGELFF.